A selection of T cell receptor beta chains follows, all from one sample in a study of OX40 agonist ivuxolimab in advanced cancers. Sequencing was performed with immunoSEQ multiplex PCR; in TCRdb, only in-frame clones are kept and a portion is missing. Among fewer than 80,000 clones, approximately 83% were seen once, and the ten largest hold 5% to 7%. The sequencing here drew on CD4+ or CD8+ T cells sorted from blood, taken in a trial of the OX40 agonist ivuxolimab. These receptors were obtained from an adult with an advanced solid tumor such as melanoma, head and neck, liver or kidney cancer. Both conserved end residues are part of each CDR3. D genes are given only for firm matches. Not all rows give a size; the values are once, few, many and, for expanded clones, a class.

v_gene	d_gene	j_gene	abundance	CDR3aa	CDR3nt
TRBV5-4	TRBD2	TRBJ2-3	.	CASSQTSGSADTQYF	TGTGCCAGCAGCCAGACTAGCGGGAGTGCAGATACGCAGTATTTT
TRBV4-2	TRBD2	TRBJ2-1	once	CASSPRLAGGNEQFF	TGTGCCAGCAGCCCCCGACTAGCGGGGGGGAATGAGCAGTTCTTC
TRBV6-6	.	TRBJ2-1	.	CASSTPKGGPSNEQFF	TGTGCCAGCAGTACCCCCAAAGGGGGGCCCTCCAATGAGCAGTTCTTC
TRBV30	.	TRBJ1-5	.	CAWSVNRELPQHF	TGTGCCTGGAGTGTAAACAGGGAGCTCCCCCAGCATTTT
TRBV29-1	.	TRBJ1-2	.	CSVVGGAGIGYTF	TGCAGCGTTGTAGGGGGGGCTGGTATTGGCTACACCTTC
TRBV29-1	TRBD2	TRBJ2-2	.	CSAERENTGELFF	TGCAGCGCAGAGCGGGAGAACACCGGGGAGCTGTTTTTT
TRBV6-5	.	TRBJ2-7	few	CASHNRYEQYF	TGTGCCAGCCATAACCGCTACGAGCAGTACTTC
TRBV15	TRBD1	TRBJ1-5	.	CATSRVTGTGRLYSNQPQHF	TGTGCCACCAGCAGAGTTACCGGGACAGGGCGACTATATAGCAATCAGCCCCAGCATTTT
TRBV4-1	.	TRBJ2-2	.	CASSQVETMNTGELFF	TGCGCCAGCAGCCAAGTTGAAACAATGAACACCGGGGAGCTGTTTTTT
TRBV19	.	TRBJ1-2	.	CASSILPGGYTF	TGTGCCAGTAGTATTCTACCAGGGGGCTACACCTTC
TRBV5-1	.	TRBJ2-7	.	CASSLSQGPYEQYF	TGCGCCAGCAGCTTGTCCCAGGGGCCCTACGAGCAGTACTTC
TRBV5-8	.	TRBJ1-1	.	CASSLGFKGLLEAFF	TGTGCCAGCAGCTTGGGGTTTAAGGGGCTCCTAGAAGCTTTCTTT
TRBV7-2	.	TRBJ2-3	.	CASSDLRRTDTQYF	TGTGCCAGCAGCGACCTTCGGAGGACAGATACGCAGTATTTT
TRBV7-3	.	TRBJ2-1	.	CASSLGGQPYNEQFF	TGTGCCAGCAGCTTAGGCGGACAGCCTTACAATGAGCAGTTCTTC
TRBV6-5	.	TRBJ1-1	.	CASRQGGSNTEAFF	TGTGCCAGCAGGCAGGGTGGATCGAACACTGAAGCTTTCTTT
TRBV7-3	.	TRBJ1-1	.	CAPRSGRGEAFF	TGTGCCCCTCGCTCCGGGAGGGGTGAAGCTTTCTTT
TRBV14	.	TRBJ1-4	.	CASSQETDYNEKLFF	TGTGCCAGCAGCCAAGAAACGGATTATAATGAAAAACTGTTTTTT
TRBV11-2	.	TRBJ2-1	.	CASSFPRGNNEQFF	TGTGCCAGCAGCTTCCCCAGGGGAAACAATGAGCAGTTCTTC
TRBV15	TRBD2	TRBJ2-1	.	CATSRGTSGRRGEEQFF	TGTGCCACCAGCAGAGGGACTAGCGGGAGGAGGGGGGAGGAGCAGTTCTTC
TRBV7-6	.	TRBJ1-2	few	CASSSGGLGGYTF	TGTGCCAGCAGCTCTGGGGGGCTGGGTGGCTACACCTTC
TRBV6-6	.	TRBJ2-1	.	CASSHSGGIEQFF	TGTGCCAGCAGCCATTCCGGGGGTATTGAGCAGTTCTTC
TRBV29-1	.	TRBJ1-2	.	CSVEAVQANYGYTF	TGCAGCGTTGAAGCCGTACAGGCTAACTATGGCTACACCTTC
TRBV5-1	TRBD1	TRBJ2-3	.	CASSQGQGMGTQYF	TGCGCCAGCAGCCAGGGACAGGGGATGGGTACGCAGTATTTT